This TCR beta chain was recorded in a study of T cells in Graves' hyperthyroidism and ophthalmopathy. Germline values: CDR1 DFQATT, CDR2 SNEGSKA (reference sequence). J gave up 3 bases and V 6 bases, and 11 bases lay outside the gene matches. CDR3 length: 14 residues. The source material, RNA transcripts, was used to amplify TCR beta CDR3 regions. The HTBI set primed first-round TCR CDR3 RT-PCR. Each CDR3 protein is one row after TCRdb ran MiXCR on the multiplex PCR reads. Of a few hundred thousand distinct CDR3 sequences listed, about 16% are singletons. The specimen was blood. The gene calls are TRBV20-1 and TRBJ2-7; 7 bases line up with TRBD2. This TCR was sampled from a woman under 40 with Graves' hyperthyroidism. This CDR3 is CSAKSIAGSYEQYF. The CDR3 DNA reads TGCAGTGCCAAAAGTATAGCGGGTAGCTACGAGCAGTACTTC.